One and the same sample provided the 13 T cell receptor beta chains below, sequenced in a study of T cell changes during pregnancy in multiple sclerosis. Method: immunoSEQ multiplex PCR; TCRdb's copy keeps in-frame clones and lacks some. Here the sample spans around 77,000 clones, 91% being singletons. Sample: peripheral blood, taken in the third trimester of pregnancy. These receptors all come from a female donor in good health, enrolled as a control in a pregnancy study.

The genes are TRBV6-5 and TRBJ1-2; TRBD1 is a possible D gene (5 bases). Germline CDR1 and CDR2: MNHEY and SVGAGI. This CDR3 contains 12 residues. Trimming stripped 9 bases from V and 4 bases from J, with 12 bases between. The CDR3 nucleotides are TGTGCCAGTCGACGGACACTCTATGGCTACACCTTC. This translates into CASRRTLYGYTF.

At least ten counts were recorded for this clone. The rearrangement uses TRBV7-6 and TRBJ1-1; D remains ambiguous. The CDR3 runs 13 residues. From germline, CDR1 is SGHVS and CDR2 FNYEAQ. V was trimmed by 8 bases and J by 3 bases, leaving 13 bases between them. The CDR3 DNA is TGTGCCAGCGGGGAGGAGGGATACACTGAAGCTTTCTTT. Translation: CASGEEGYTEAFF.

In its sample, this clone was seen a few times. The chain couples TRBV4-3 to TRBJ2-1; 9 nucleotides align to TRBD1. J gave up 4 bases and V 0 bases, and 1 base lay outside the gene matches. CDR3 size: 15 residues. CDR1 is LGHNA, CDR2 YSLEER, per germline. The CDR3, as DNA: TGCGCCAGCAGCCAAGAGGGACAGGGATACAATGAGCAGTTCTTC. It specifies CASSQEGQGYNEQFF.

The V gene is TRBV10-3, the J gene TRBJ1-3, with 7 bases identical to TRBD1. Germline trimming cut 8 bases from V and 0 bases from J; bases unmatched to any gene: 7. Germline V gives CDR1 ENHRY, CDR2 SYGVKD. The CDR3 has 15 amino acids. DNA for the CDR3: TGTGCCATCTCACCAGGGGGACTCTCTGGAAACACCATATATTTT. Encoded protein: CAISPGGLSGNTIYF.

CDR3 DNA sequence: TGTGCCAGCAGCTTGACCAGCGCTAACTATGGCTACACCTTC. Amino acids: CASSLTSANYGYTF. The V and J genes are TRBV6-1 and TRBJ1-2; D is uncertain. With 6 bases removed from V and 0 bases from J, the gap between germline ends came to 11 bases. The CDR3 consists of 14 residues. Looked up from germline, CDR1 is MNHNS and CDR2 is SASEGT.

This chain uses TRBV27 with TRBJ2-7; TRBD1 matches 10 bases. Germline values: CDR1 MNHEY, CDR2 SMNVEV (reference sequence). Unmatched junction bases numbered 8, after V lost 6 bases and J lost 0 bases. The CDR3 spans 16 residues. In DNA, the CDR3 is TGTGCCAGCAGCCCCCTGGACAGGGGGAACTCCTACGAGCAGTACTTC. It is translated as CASSPLDRGNSYEQYF.

CDR3: CASRSGLQETQYF. The CDR3 DNA follows: TGTGCCAGCAGATCAGGTTTACAAGAGACCCAGTACTTC. The chain links TRBV6-1 to TRBJ2-5; no reliable D call. The V and J ends lost 6 bases and 2 bases respectively, with 10 bases between them. CDR3 length equals 13 residues. Per germline, CDR1 MNHNS and CDR2 SASEGT.

The chain recombines TRBV6-6 with TRBJ2-7; 9 nucleotides line up with TRBD1. V shed 10 bases and J 10 bases; nucleotides not matched to a gene: 14. This CDR3 is 13 amino acids long. Germline CDR1 reads MNHNY; CDR2 reads SVGAGI (reference sequence). The CDR3 is CATGRDRASEQYF. The CDR3 DNA sequence: TGTGCCACCGGCAGGGACAGGGCGTCCGAACAGTACTTC.

This clone came up once. V usage is TRBV30 and J usage is TRBJ1-4, with 7 bases matching TRBD1. The germline V gene encodes CDR1 GTSNPN and CDR2 SVGIG (reference sequence). This CDR3 has 14 residues. The junction had 7 bases not matched to a gene; V was cut back by 7 bases and J by 2 bases. CDR3 sequence: CASEKGATNEKLFF. The DNA for the CDR3 is TGTGCCTCGGAGAAGGGGGCCACTAATGAAAAACTGTTTTTT.

The chain joins TRBV19 to TRBJ2-5, with TRBD2 identical over 9 bases. Germline values: CDR1 LNHDA, CDR2 SQIVND (reference sequence). The CDR3 length is 14 residues. The ends lost 10 bases at V and 4 bases at J; junction bases unmatched: 10. Here the CDR3 DNA reads TGTGCCACCCAGACTAGCGGAGGAAGAGAGACCCAGTACTTC. It codes for CATQTSGGRETQYF.

There are a few counts of this clone. The chain combines TRBV12-5 with TRBJ2-1; 9 bases are shared with TRBD2. The CDR3 consists of 13 residues. The J segment lost 6 bases and the V segment lost 5 bases, leaving 2 bases of the junction unmatched. Per the germline V gene, CDR1 is LGHNT and CDR2 is FRNRAP. The CDR3 bases are TGTGCTAGTGGTAGCGGGGGGATCAATGAGCAGTTCTTC. Residues: CASGSGGINEQFF.

V is TRBV5-6 and J is TRBJ2-1, with D possibly TRBD2 on 5 matching bases. The V gene lost 4 bases and the J gene lost 3 bases, with 20 bases spanning the gap. Germline CDR1 and CDR2: SGHDT and YYEEEE. The CDR3 is made up of 17 amino acids. The CDR3 region has the DNA TGTGCCAGCAGCCCCTATGCGGGCCCAGAAAACTACAATGAGCAGTTCTTC. Its translation: CASSPYAGPENYNEQFF.

The J gene is TRBJ2-3, the V gene TRBV7-2; D call uncertain. Germline V gene lookup returns CDR1 SGHTA and CDR2 FQGNSA. With 6 bases removed from V and 0 bases from J, the gap between germline ends came to 10 bases. CDR3 length: 14 residues. The CDR3: CASSLSTSTDTQYF. As DNA, the CDR3 is TGTGCCAGCAGTCTTTCCACTAGCACAGATACGCAGTATTTT.